The present TCR beta chain was sequenced within a study of T cell changes during pregnancy in multiple sclerosis. Germline V gives CDR1 SGHTA, CDR2 FQGNSA. With 5 bases clipped from V and 5 bases from J, the junction kept 8 bases outside the gene matches. This CDR3 is built from 16 residues. Sequenced by immunoSEQ multiplex PCR; TCRdb stores in-frame clones only, minus some. The sample has tens of thousands of clones, about 89% seen once. The source material was CD4+ T cells from peripheral blood mononuclear cells, sampled in the first trimester of pregnancy. The sequence was obtained from a female donor with multiple sclerosis, enrolled in a pregnancy study. The gene calls are TRBV7-2 and TRBJ2-1; TRBD2 aligns across 11 bases. This chain's CDR3 is CASSPPGLAVHNEQFF. The DNA of the CDR3 is TGTGCCAGCAGCCCCCCGGGACTAGCGGTTCACAATGAGCAGTTCTTC.